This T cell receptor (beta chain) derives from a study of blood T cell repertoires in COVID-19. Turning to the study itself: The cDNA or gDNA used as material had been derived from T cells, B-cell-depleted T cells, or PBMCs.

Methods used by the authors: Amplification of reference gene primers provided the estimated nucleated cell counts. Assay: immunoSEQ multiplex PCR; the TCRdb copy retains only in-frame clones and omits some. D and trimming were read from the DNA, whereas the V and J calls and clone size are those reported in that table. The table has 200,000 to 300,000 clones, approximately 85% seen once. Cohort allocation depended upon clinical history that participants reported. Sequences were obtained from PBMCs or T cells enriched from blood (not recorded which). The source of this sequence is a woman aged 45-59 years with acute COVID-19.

DNA of the CDR3: TGTGCCAGCAGCCACGGACTTTCCTGGACTGAAGCTTTCTTT. Its protein product is CASSHGLSWTEAFF. This chain joins TRBV14 and TRBJ1-1; the D is unclear. Trimming pared 3 bases from V and 5 bases from J, leaving 13 bases between. The germline gives CDR1 SGHDN, CDR2 FVKESK. The CDR3 contains 14 residues.